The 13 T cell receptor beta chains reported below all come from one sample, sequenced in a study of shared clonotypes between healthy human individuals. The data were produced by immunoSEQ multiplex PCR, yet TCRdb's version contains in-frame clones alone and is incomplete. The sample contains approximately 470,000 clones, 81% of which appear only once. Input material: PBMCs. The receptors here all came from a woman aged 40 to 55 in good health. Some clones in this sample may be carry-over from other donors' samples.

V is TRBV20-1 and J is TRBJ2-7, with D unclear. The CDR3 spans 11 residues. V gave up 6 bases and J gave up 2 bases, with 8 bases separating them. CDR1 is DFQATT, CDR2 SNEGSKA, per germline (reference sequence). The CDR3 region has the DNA TGCAGTGCCGCGGCCGCCTACGAGCAGTACTTC. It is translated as CSAAAAYEQYF.

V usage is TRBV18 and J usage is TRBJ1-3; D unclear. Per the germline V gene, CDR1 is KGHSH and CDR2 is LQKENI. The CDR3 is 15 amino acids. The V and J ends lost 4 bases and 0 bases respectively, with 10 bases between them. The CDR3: CASSRDRSSGNTIYF. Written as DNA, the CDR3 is TGTGCCAGCTCACGCGACCGATCCTCTGGAAACACCATATATTTT.

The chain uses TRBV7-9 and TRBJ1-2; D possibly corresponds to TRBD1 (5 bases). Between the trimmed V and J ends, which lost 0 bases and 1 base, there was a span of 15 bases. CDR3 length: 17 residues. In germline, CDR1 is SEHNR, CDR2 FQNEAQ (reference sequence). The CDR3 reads CASSLAQRTRSNYGYTF. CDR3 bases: TGTGCCAGCAGCTTAGCTCAGAGGACAAGGAGTAACTATGGCTACACCTTC.

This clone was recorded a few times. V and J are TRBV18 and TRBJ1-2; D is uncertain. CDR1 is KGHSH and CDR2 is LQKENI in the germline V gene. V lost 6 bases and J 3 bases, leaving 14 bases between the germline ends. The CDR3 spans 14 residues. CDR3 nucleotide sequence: TGTGCCAGCTCGCAAGACGGATCATACTATGGCTACACCTTC. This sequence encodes CASSQDGSYYGYTF.

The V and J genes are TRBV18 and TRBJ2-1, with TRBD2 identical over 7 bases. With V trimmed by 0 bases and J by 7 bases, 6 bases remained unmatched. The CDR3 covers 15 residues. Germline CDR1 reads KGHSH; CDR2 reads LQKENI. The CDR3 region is CASSPPGLAVNEQFF. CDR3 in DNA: TGTGCCAGCTCACCACCGGGTCTAGCGGTGAATGAGCAGTTCTTC.

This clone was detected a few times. The CDR3 reads CASSLGQGFTNEKLFF. Here the CDR3 DNA reads TGCGCCAGCAGCTTGGGACAGGGGTTCACTAATGAAAAACTGTTTTTT. The chain couples TRBV5-1 to TRBJ1-4; 8 bases align to TRBD1. The CDR3 is made up of 16 amino acids. The trim removed 0 bases at V and 2 bases at J, leaving 3 bases unmatched. CDR1 is SGHRS, CDR2 YFSETQ, per germline.

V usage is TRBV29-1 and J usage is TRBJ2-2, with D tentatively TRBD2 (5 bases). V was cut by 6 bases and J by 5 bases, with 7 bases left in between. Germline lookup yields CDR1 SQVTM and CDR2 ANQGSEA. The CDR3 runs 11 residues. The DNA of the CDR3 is TGCAGCGTCGAGGGAACCGGGGAGCTGTTTTTT. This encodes CSVEGTGELFF.

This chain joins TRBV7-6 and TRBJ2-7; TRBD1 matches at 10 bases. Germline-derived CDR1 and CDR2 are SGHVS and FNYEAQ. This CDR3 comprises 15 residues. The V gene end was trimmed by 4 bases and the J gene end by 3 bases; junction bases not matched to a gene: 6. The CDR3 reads CASSSDRGYNYEQYF. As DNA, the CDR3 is TGTGCCAGCAGCTCGGACAGGGGGTACAACTACGAGCAGTACTTC.

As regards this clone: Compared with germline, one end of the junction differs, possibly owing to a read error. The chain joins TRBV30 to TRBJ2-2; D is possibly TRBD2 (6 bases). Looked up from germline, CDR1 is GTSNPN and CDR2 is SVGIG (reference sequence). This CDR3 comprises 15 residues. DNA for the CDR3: TGTGCTTGGAGTCGGCTAGCGACCATAACCAGGGAGCTGTTTTTT. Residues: CAWSRLATITRELFF.

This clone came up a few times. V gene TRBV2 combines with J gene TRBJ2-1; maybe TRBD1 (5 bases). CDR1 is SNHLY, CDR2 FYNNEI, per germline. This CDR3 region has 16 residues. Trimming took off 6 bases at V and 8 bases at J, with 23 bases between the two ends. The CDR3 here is CASRGLTAYPLDEQFF. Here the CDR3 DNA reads TGTGCCAGCAGGGGGTTGACAGCCTACCCTCTCGATGAGCAGTTCTTC. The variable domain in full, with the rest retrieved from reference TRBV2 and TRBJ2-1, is EPEVTQTPSHQVTQMGQEVILRCVPISNHLYFYWYRQILGQKVEFLVSFYNNEISEKSEIFDDQFSVERPDGSNFTLKIRSTKLEDSAMYFCASRGLTAYPLDEQFFGPGTRLTVL.

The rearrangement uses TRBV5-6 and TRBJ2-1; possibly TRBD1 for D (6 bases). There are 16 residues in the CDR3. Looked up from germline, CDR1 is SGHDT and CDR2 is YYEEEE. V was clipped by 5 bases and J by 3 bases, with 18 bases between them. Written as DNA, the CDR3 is TGTGCCAGCAGTTCCGGGACATCGGCCTTCTACAATGAGCAGTTCTTC. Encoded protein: CASSSGTSAFYNEQFF.

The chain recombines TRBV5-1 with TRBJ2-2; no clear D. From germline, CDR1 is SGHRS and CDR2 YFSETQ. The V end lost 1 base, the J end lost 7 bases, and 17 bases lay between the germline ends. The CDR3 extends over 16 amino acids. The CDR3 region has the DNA TGCGCCAGCAGCTTGTGGTCAGGTAACCTGATCGGGGAGCTGTTTTTT. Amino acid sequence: CASSLWSGNLIGELFF.

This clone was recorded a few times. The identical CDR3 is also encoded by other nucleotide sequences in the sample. CDR3 sequence (DNA): TGTGCCAGCAGTCTATCTGGGACCGCCTACGAGCAGTACTTC. Amino acid sequence: CASSLSGTAYEQYF. This sequence joins TRBV6-6 and TRBJ2-5; D may match TRBD1 or TRBD2 (5 bases each). The better agreement between TRBJ2-7 and the DNA end casts doubt on the J call. Germline-derived CDR1 and CDR2 are MNHNY and SVGAGI (reference sequence). This CDR3 spans 14 amino acids.